The 25 T cell receptor beta chains given below trace back to one sample, sequenced in a study of beta chain features in type 1 diabetes. The isolated RNA, all of it, was reverse transcribed, so expressed TCRB transcripts were what got sequenced. This table comes from immunoSEQ multiplex PCR, and its TCRdb copy is limited to in-frame clones, with some not included. This table holds around 450,000 clones, 10% to 12% found once. Sequenced sample: naive CD4+ T cells from blood. The receptors derive from a woman aged 18-29 years in good health.

This clone has only a few counts. V usage is TRBV2 and J usage is TRBJ2-4; D ambiguous. This CDR3 has 16 residues. Trimming cost V 6 bases and J 0 bases, with 15 bases left between them. Looked up from germline, CDR1 is SNHLY and CDR2 is FYNNEI. The CDR3 sequence: CASSGTVILAKNIQYF. CDR3 bases: TGTGCCAGCAGCGGAACAGTTATTCTAGCCAAAAACATTCAGTACTTC.

This clone was counted between two and nine times. The V gene is TRBV6-5, the J gene TRBJ2-3; D is unclear. V was cut by 7 bases and J by 0 bases, with 11 bases left in between. There are 14 residues in the CDR3. Germline lookup yields CDR1 MNHEY and CDR2 SVGAGI. In DNA form, the CDR3 reads TGTGCCAGCAAGGTAACAGCTAGCACAGATACGCAGTATTTT. This gives the protein CASKVTASTDTQYF.

The V gene is TRBV28, the J gene TRBJ1-1, with unresolved D. Germline CDR1 reads MDHEN; CDR2 reads SYDVKM. The CDR3 loop spans 15 amino acids. V lost 5 bases and J lost 1, with 14 bases in between. The CDR3 spells CASSPLAPSNTEAFF. The CDR3 nucleotides read TGTGCCAGCAGTCCGCTGGCTCCCTCGAACACTGAAGCTTTCTTT.

CDR3 DNA sequence: TGTGCCAGCAGCTTAGGGCGGACAAGCTCCTACAATGAGCAGTTCTTC. Translated: CASSLGRTSSYNEQFF. The chain carries TRBV7-9 and TRBJ2-1; the D gene is possibly TRBD1 (5 bases). CDR3 length: 16 amino acids. The V gene lost 1 base and the J gene lost 0 bases, with 10 bases spanning the gap. Looked up from germline, CDR1 is SEHNR and CDR2 is FQNEAQ (reference sequence).

CDR3 nucleotide sequence: TGTGCCAGCAGCTGGGCCGGGACAGGGGCATACACCTTC. As protein: CASSWAGTGAYTF. The chain employs TRBV5-4 and TRBJ1-2, with 10 positions matching TRBD1. CDR1 and CDR2 (germline): SGHNT, YYREEE (reference sequence). The CDR3 covers 13 residues. Trimming cost V 3 bases and J 11 bases; bases outside gene matches: 7.

The genes are TRBV7-2 and TRBJ2-1; possible D gene TRBD2, 6 bases. CDR1 and CDR2 (germline): SGHTA, FQGNSA. V lost 2 bases, J lost 4 bases, and 18 bases lay in between. This CDR3 has 17 amino acids. This chain's CDR3 is CASSLRLAAGNYNEQFF. CDR3 sequence (DNA): TGTGCCAGCAGCTTAAGGCTTGCGGCGGGAAATTACAATGAGCAGTTCTTC.

The sample holds a few counts of this clone. The chain employs TRBV18 and TRBJ2-7; D is unresolved. Trimming stripped 3 bases from V and 0 bases from J, with 9 bases between. Germline V gives CDR1 KGHSH, CDR2 LQKENI. This CDR3 is 14 amino acids long. The CDR3 coding sequence is TGTGCCAGCTCACCGGACCGTCACTCCTACGAGCAGTACGTC. It yields the protein CASSPDRHSYEQYV.

V and J are TRBV10-3 and TRBJ2-5, with 10 bases aligning to TRBD2. Unmatched junction bases numbered 16, after V lost 4 bases and J lost 5 bases. Germline V CDR1 and CDR2: ENHRY, SYGVKD. CDR3 length: 18 residues. The CDR3 DNA follows: TGTGCCATCAGTGGGGCCTCTAGCGGGGGATCCATAGGGGAGACCCAGTACTTC. This translates into CAISGASSGGSIGETQYF.

The V call is TRBV5-1, the J call TRBJ2-1; D not resolved. Germline assignment: CDR1 SGHRS and CDR2 YFSETQ. The CDR3 runs 14 residues. The V and J ends lost 1 base and 7 bases respectively, with 12 bases between them. CDR3 nucleotide sequence: TGCGCCAGCAGCTTGCGGTCCGAAGGGAATGAGCAGTTCTTC. Protein product: CASSLRSEGNEQFF.

This chain connects TRBV7-2 to TRBJ2-7; tentative D call: TRBD2 (6 bases). Germline V gene data show CDR1 as SGHTA and CDR2 as FQGNSA. V lost 5 bases, J lost 0 bases, and 14 bases lay in between. The CDR3 contains 15 residues. CDR3 sequence (DNA): TGTGCCAGCAGCACCCGACTAGTTGGCTCCTACGAGCAGTACTTC. It codes for CASSTRLVGSYEQYF. The complete variable domain, with remaining parts taken from reference TRBV7-2 and TRBJ2-7, reads GAGVSQSPSNKVTEKGKDVELRCDPISGHTALYWYRQSLGQGLEFLIYFQGNSAPDKSGLPSDRFSAERTGGSVSTLTIQRTQQEDSAVYLCASSTRLVGSYEQYFGPGTRLTVT.

The J gene is TRBJ1-2, the V gene TRBV14; 7 positions agree with TRBD1. Per germline, CDR1 SGHDN and CDR2 FVKESK. CDR3 size: 15 residues. V trimming: 0 bases; J trimming: 5 bases; junction bases outside the gene matches: 6. In nucleotides, the CDR3 is TGTGCCAGCAGCCAAGATTTCACAGGGGATTATGGCTACACCTTC. This codes for CASSQDFTGDYGYTF.

The V gene is TRBV4-3, the J gene TRBJ2-7; D call uncertain. Germline-derived CDR1 and CDR2 are LGHNA and YSLEER. Trimming removed 2 bases at V and 0 bases at J, with 8 bases between. The CDR3 is 14 residues long. DNA of the CDR3: TGCGCCAGCAGCCAATCAGCATTCTCCTACGAGCAGTACTTC. This encodes CASSQSAFSYEQYF.

The chain links TRBV4-2 to TRBJ2-6; TRBD1 matches 8 bases. The germline V gene has CDR1 LGHNA and CDR2 YNFKEQ. This CDR3 spans 18 amino acids. With V trimmed by 3 bases and J by 0 bases, 7 bases remained unmatched. The CDR3 sequence is CASSQTDRVYSGANVLTF. CDR3 nucleotide sequence: TGTGCCAGCAGCCAGACGGACAGGGTTTACTCTGGGGCCAACGTCCTGACTTTC.

This clone occurred a few times. This chain joins TRBV4-2 and TRBJ1-6; the D is unclear. Deletions cut 5 bases from V and 0 bases from J, with 5 bases between. CDR1 and CDR2 from the germline V gene are LGHNA and YNFKEQ. The CDR3 runs 14 residues. The CDR3 region is CASSRDSYNSPLHF. Here the CDR3 DNA reads TGTGCCAGCAGCAGGGACTCCTATAATTCACCCCTCCACTTT.

The V call is TRBV6-5, the J call TRBJ2-5; either TRBD1 or TRBD2 may fit D (5 bases each). Germline CDR1 MNHEY, CDR2 SVGAGI. The CDR3 runs to 14 residues. Trimming stripped 0 bases from V and 5 bases from J, with 10 bases between. The CDR3, as DNA: TGTGCCAGCAGTTACTCGGGGGAGTGGGAGACCCAGTACTTC. This translates into CASSYSGEWETQYF.

This clone appeared a few times. This chain uses TRBV15 with TRBJ2-3, with TRBD2 as a possible D gene (6 bases). CDR3 length: 14 residues. Trimming took off 0 bases at V and 5 bases at J, with 9 bases between the two ends. In germline, CDR1 is LNHNV, CDR2 YYDKDF (reference sequence). CDR3 residues: CATSRDWGVDTQYF. CDR3 DNA sequence: TGTGCCACCAGCAGAGATTGGGGGGTAGATACGCAGTATTTT.

This clone was recorded a few times. DNA of the CDR3: TGCGCCAGCAGCTTCGGGGACGGAACCTACAATGAGCAGTTCTTC. It is translated as CASSFGDGTYNEQFF. The rearrangement joins TRBV5-1 to TRBJ2-1; either TRBD1 or TRBD2 may supply D (5 bases each). V gave up 2 bases and J gave up 2 bases, with 11 bases separating them. The CDR3 length is 15 residues. Germline V gene lookup returns CDR1 SGHRS and CDR2 YFSETQ.

This clone was recorded a few times. This chain joins TRBV15 and TRBJ2-7; 12 nucleotides match TRBD2. This CDR3 is 15 amino acids long. With V trimmed by 5 bases and J by 6 bases, 8 bases remained unmatched. The V gene's germline CDR1 is LNHNV and CDR2 YYDKDF (reference sequence). CDR3 coding DNA: TGTGCCACCAGCCCTAGCGGGGGGGCAAAATTCGAGCAGTACGTC. Its translation is CATSPSGGAKFEQYV.

The V gene is TRBV2, the J gene TRBJ1-5; D is uncertain. Germline V gene data show CDR1 as SNHLY and CDR2 as FYNNEI. This CDR3 spans 13 amino acids. V was pared by 5 bases and J by 7 bases, with 12 bases between. CDR3 in DNA: TGTGCCAGCAGTCTGGGGTTCGAACAGCCCCAGCATTTT. This gives the protein CASSLGFEQPQHF.

The chain employs TRBV28 and TRBJ1-6; D not certain. There are 13 residues in the CDR3. Germline V gives CDR1 MDHEN, CDR2 SYDVKM. The ends were cut back, 3 bases at V and 19 bases at J, with 19 bases in the middle. CDR3 protein: CASSFQIGRVGHF. The CDR3 coding sequence is TGTGCCAGCAGTTTTCAAATAGGGAGGGTAGGACACTTT.

V gene TRBV28 combines with J gene TRBJ2-7; 10 bases line up with TRBD1. Germline lookup yields CDR1 MDHEN and CDR2 SYDVKM. V trimming: 4 bases; J trimming: 4 bases; junction bases outside the gene matches: 13. The CDR3 is 17 amino acids. CDR3 amino acids: CASSSSLGQGRGYEQYV. CDR3 nucleotide sequence: TGTGCCAGCAGTTCCTCCCTGGGACAGGGGAGGGGATACGAGCAGTACGTC.

The V and J genes are TRBV13 and TRBJ2-3; D tentatively reads TRBD1 or TRBD2 (5 bases each). Germline CDR1 PRHDT, CDR2 FYEKMQ (reference sequence). The CDR3 runs 12 residues. Trimming left V 6 bases short and J 9 bases short, with 13 bases between. The CDR3 loop reads CASSPTGQTQYF. In DNA form, the CDR3 reads TGTGCCAGCAGTCCCACGGGGCAGACGCAGTATTTT.

This clone was counted a few times. The chain links TRBV18 to TRBJ2-2; unclear D gene. Germline-derived CDR1 and CDR2 are KGHSH and LQKENI. Trimming removed 6 bases at V and 6 bases at J, with 8 bases between. There are 12 residues in the CDR3. CDR3 bases: TGTGCCAGCTCGCCCTCGGCCGGGGAGCTGTTTTTT. Encoded protein: CASSPSAGELFF.

The chain recombines TRBV5-1 with TRBJ1-1; TRBD1 agrees at 9 bases. V was pared by 4 bases and J by 6 bases, with 7 bases of the junction left unmatched. The CDR3 is 14 amino acids. Germline CDR1 SGHRS, CDR2 YFSETQ. CDR3 protein: CASSVGQGDAEAFF. Written as DNA, the CDR3 is TGCGCCAGCAGCGTGGGACAGGGAGACGCTGAAGCTTTCTTT.

This chain connects TRBV4-2 to TRBJ1-3; D possibly corresponds to TRBD1 (5 bases). Trimming shortened V by 0 bases and J by 2 bases, and 11 bases separated the two germline ends. This CDR3 comprises 16 residues. Germline V gene lookup returns CDR1 LGHNA and CDR2 YNFKEQ. The DNA for the CDR3 is TGTGCCAGCAGCCAAGATCGTTCAGGGACTGGAAACACCATATATTTT. Its protein is CASSQDRSGTGNTIYF.